These 3 T cell receptor beta chains were sequenced from one sample in a study of blood T cell repertoires in COVID-19. The data were produced by immunoSEQ multiplex PCR, yet TCRdb's version contains in-frame clones alone and is incomplete. The sample holds over 60,000 clones; about 88% are singletons and the top ten take less than 3%. The sequenced sample consisted of peripheral blood. These receptors originate from a man between 65 and 85 years old with active or convalescent COVID-19.

This chain links TRBV7-9 with TRBJ2-5, with D possibly being TRBD2 (7 bases). The V gene's germline CDR1 is SEHNR and CDR2 FQNEAQ (reference sequence). The CDR3 has 15 residues. V was shortened by 0 bases and J by 4 bases, with 12 bases between the two germline ends. CDR3 sequence reads: CASSLAQGGGETQYF. The CDR3 nucleotides are TGTGCCAGCAGCTTAGCGCAGGGAGGGGGAGAGACCCAGTACTTC.

The chain is built from TRBV24-1 and TRBJ2-7; possible D gene TRBD2, 5 bases. The CDR3 is 13 residues long. Trimming stripped 0 bases from V and 7 bases from J, with 9 bases between. Germline V gene lookup returns CDR1 KGHDR and CDR2 SFDVKD. CDR3 nucleotide sequence: TGTGCCACCAGTGATTTGGACGGAGGAGAGCAGTACTTC. This codes for CATSDLDGGEQYF.

This chain uses TRBV2 with TRBJ2-4; D possibly corresponds to TRBD2 (5 bases). The CDR3 has 12 residues. Germline V gene lookup returns CDR1 SNHLY and CDR2 FYNNEI. Between the trimmed V and J ends, which lost 1 base and 9 bases, there was a span of 7 bases. As DNA, the CDR3 is TGTGCCAGCAGTGAAGGGGAGAGCATTCAGTACTTC. As protein: CASSEGESIQYF.